This T cell receptor beta chain stems from a study of blood T cell repertoires in COVID-19. On the study more broadly: Whether acute or convalescent, the COVID-19 samples came from the United States, Italy and Spain.

With 6 bases clipped from V and 2 bases from J, the junction kept 2 bases outside the gene matches. Germline values: CDR1 MNHEY, CDR2 SVGAGI. The CDR3 has 13 amino acids. The assay was immunoSEQ multiplex PCR, and TCRdb's table has in-frame clones only and misses some. The table has some 50,000 clones, approximately 90% seen once; the top ten hold over 25%. The chain has TRBV6-5 and TRBJ2-3; 7 nucleotides match TRBD2. The TCR sequence derives from a human donor in a cohort sampled during active COVID-19. The material sequenced was peripheral blood. CDR3 sequence (DNA): TGTGCCAGCAGACGGGACTACACAGATACGCAGTATTTT. As protein: CASRRDYTDTQYF.